The 9 T cell receptor beta chains below come from one sample, sequenced in a study. TCRdb processed the 5' RACE reads anew with MiXCR; each CDR3 protein has one entry. The repertoire consists of about 62,000 distinct CDR3 sequences, with more than 25% occurring once and the leading ten covering approximately 2.2%. The sample comprised tumor-infiltrating naive CD4+ T cells sorted from the breast tumor. Subset reported: naive CD4+ T cells, CD4+CD45RA+CD25-. The receptors were gathered from a female donor with breast cancer.

This sequence joins TRBV6-2 or TRBV6-3 and TRBJ2-5; 10 bases line up with TRBD2. Per the germline V gene, CDR1 is MNHEY and CDR2 is SVGEGT. This CDR3 has 17 residues. The ends lost 5 bases at V and 2 bases at J; junction bases unmatched: 11. CDR3 sequence: CASSRPIQRGGQETQYF. CDR3 DNA sequence: TGTGCCAGCAGTCGACCTATCCAGCGGGGGGGGCAAGAGACCCAGTACTTC.

This clonotype is deemed medium-sized. The chain is built from TRBV20-1 and TRBJ1-1, with D unresolved. Trimming shortened V by 0 bases and J by 3 bases, and 8 bases separated the two germline ends. From germline, CDR1 is DFQATT and CDR2 SNEGSKA (reference sequence). This CDR3 is 13 amino acids long. The CDR3 nucleotides read TGCAGTGCTAGAGAGGGAATGGACACTGAAGCTTTCTTT. This encodes CSAREGMDTEAFF.

This clonotype appeared many times. This chain joins TRBV7-3 and TRBJ2-2, with D tentatively TRBD1 (8 bases). Germline CDR1 SGHTA, CDR2 FQGTGA. V lost 2 bases to trimming and J lost 3 bases, with 13 bases between them. This CDR3 region has 16 residues. CDR3 DNA sequence: TGTGCCAGCAGCTTATTAACAGGGGGGGACACCGGGGAGCTGTTTTTT. Its translation: CASSLLTGGDTGELFF.

This clonotype was counted a few times. V usage is TRBV28 and J usage is TRBJ1-1; D call uncertain. V was clipped by 5 bases and J by 4 bases, with 11 bases between them. The CDR3 has 13 amino acids. Germline loops: CDR1 MDHEN, CDR2 SYDVKM. CDR3 coding DNA: TGTGCCAGCAGTCCCGTGTCGGCCACTGAAGCTTTCTTT. As protein: CASSPVSATEAFF. The whole variable domain, filled in from reference TRBV28 and TRBJ1-1, reads DVKVTQSSRYLVKRTGEKVFLECVQDMDHENMFWYRQDPGLGLRLIYFSYDVKMKEKGDIPEGYSVSREKKERFSLILESASTNQTSMYLCASSPVSATEAFFGQGTRLTVV.

This clonotype was counted between two and nine times. The chain joins TRBV4-1 to TRBJ2-7; 10 bases match TRBD2. V shed 0 bases and J 6 bases; nucleotides not matched to a gene: 5. The CDR3 runs to 15 residues. Germline assignment: CDR1 MGHRA and CDR2 YSYEKL. The CDR3 loop is CASSQEELAGSEQYF. The CDR3, as DNA: TGCGCCAGCAGCCAAGAAGAACTAGCGGGGAGCGAGCAGTACTTC.

There are a few counts of this clonotype. The CDR3 reads CASSGYPSSYNEQFF. DNA for the CDR3: TGTGCCAGCAGCGGGTACCCGAGCTCCTACAATGAGCAGTTCTTC. V is TRBV9 and J is TRBJ2-1; D ambiguous. Germline V gene data show CDR1 as SGDLS and CDR2 as YYNGEE. The CDR3 consists of 15 residues. The V and J ends lost 3 bases and 0 bases respectively, with 10 bases between them.

This clonotype was seen a few times. This chain joins TRBV2 and TRBJ2-7, with TRBD1 matching over 7 bases. This CDR3 spans 15 amino acids. Per the germline V gene, CDR1 is SNHLY and CDR2 is FYNNEI. V was pared by 3 bases and J by 0 bases, with 5 bases of the junction left unmatched. This CDR3 is CASSDPTGSSYEQYF. CDR3 in DNA: TGTGCCAGCAGTGACCCGACAGGGAGCTCCTACGAGCAGTACTTC.

This clonotype was seen only a few times. The chain uses TRBV10-2 and TRBJ1-5, with D uncertain. The CDR3 sequence is 15 residues long. Germline V gene lookup returns CDR1 WSHSY and CDR2 SAAADI. Deletions cut 0 bases from V and 6 bases from J, with 12 bases between. The CDR3 here is CASSESLGFGQPQHF. In nucleotides, the CDR3 is TGCGCCAGCAGTGAGTCGTTGGGGTTTGGTCAGCCCCAGCATTTT.

On this clonotype itself: This may be a read error: a much more frequent sequence differs by one nucleotide. The CDR3 end shows no conserved phenylalanine or tryptophan, and so a read error is likely. The rearrangement joins TRBV7-2 to TRBJ1-1, with D unresolved. There are 13 residues in the CDR3. Trimming left V 0 bases short and J 1 base short, with 3 bases between. Germline values: CDR1 SGHTA, CDR2 FQGNSA. This CDR3 reads CASSLAGNTEAFL. The CDR3 bases are TGTGCCAGCAGCTTAGCAGGGAACACTGAAGCTTTCCTT.